This TCR beta chain emerged from a study of neurological immune-mediated disorders. PBMCs stored at -80 C, numbering 2 million, were the origin of the unsorted libraries. Study outcomes and limitations: Private repertoires in all groups were suggested by the finding that expanded clones across subjects shared no CDR3 amino acid sequences. Multiple sclerosis patients had less TCR clonal expansion than even healthy controls, unlike HTLV-1-associated myelopathy.

The team produced cDNA through 5'RACE using 10-nucleotide random UMIs. MiXCR, applied by TCRdb to the 5' RACE reads, yields one record per CDR3 protein. The repertoire consists of around 29,000 distinct CDR3 sequences, with roughly an eighth occurring once and the leading ten covering about 5.3%. This clonotype has a count of ten or more. Its antigen is not identified. The sequencing input was PBMCs. This TCR derives from a woman aged 60-75 years in good health.

The CDR3 nucleotides read TGTGCCAGCAGCTTAGTGGGGCAGGGTATCGCCTACAATGAGCAGTTCTTC. This translates into CASSLVGQGIAYNEQFF. The rearrangement joins TRBV7-8 to TRBJ2-1, with D tentatively TRBD1 (5 bases). Germline V gives CDR1 SGHVS, CDR2 FQNEAQ. The V gene lost 1 base and the J gene lost 2 bases, with 15 bases spanning the gap. CDR3 length equals 17 residues.